A single sample is the source of the 19 T cell receptor beta chains below, sequenced in a study of T cells after yellow fever vaccination. One entry per CDR3 protein results from TCRdb running MiXCR on the 5' RACE reads. The sample includes around 320,000 distinct CDR3 sequences, 7.5% to 9.5% seen only once; the top ten take around 3.4%. The specimen was CD4+ T cells sorted from PBMCs, collected 5 days after the yellow fever booster vaccination. Receptors originate from a man between 18 and 35 years old who received the YFV17D yellow fever vaccine.

The rearrangement links TRBV7-9 to TRBJ1-5; maybe TRBD1 (5 bases). In germline, CDR1 is SEHNR, CDR2 FQNEAQ (reference sequence). V was clipped by 5 bases and J by 7 bases, with 15 bases between them. The CDR3 has 14 amino acids. CDR3: CASSQDSFGQPQHF. CDR3 nucleotides: TGTGCCAGCAGCCAAGACAGTTTCGGCCAGCCCCAGCATTTT.

This clonotype occurred a few times. The gene calls are TRBV7-8 and TRBJ2-3, with D perhaps TRBD2 (6 bases). The length of the CDR3 is 15 residues. Germline lookup yields CDR1 SGHVS and CDR2 FQNEAQ. Trimming pared 5 bases from V and 3 bases from J, leaving 15 bases between. This chain's CDR3 is CASSPNPAGTDTQYF. In DNA, the CDR3 is TGTGCCAGCAGCCCTAATCCGGCGGGGACAGATACGCAGTATTTT.

This clonotype was found a few times. This chain connects TRBV2 to TRBJ1-4; unclear D gene. CDR3 length: 14 amino acids. The V end was cut by 1 base, the J end by 7 bases, with 10 bases between. Germline V gene sequence: CDR1 SNHLY, CDR2 FYNNEI. This CDR3 is CASSEVIGPEKLFF. The CDR3, as DNA: TGTGCCAGCAGTGAAGTGATAGGGCCTGAAAAACTGTTTTTT.

This clonotype was observed many times. The chain combines TRBV18 with TRBJ2-7, with D uncertain. Trimming cost V 8 bases and J 0 bases, with 11 bases left between them. The CDR3 spans 13 residues. Per the germline V gene, CDR1 is KGHSH and CDR2 is LQKENI. CDR3 sequence: CASSPTVSYEQYF. The CDR3 coding sequence is TGTGCCAGCAGTCCGACGGTCTCCTACGAGCAGTACTTC.

The CDR3: CASSLGRGLLVQETQYF. In DNA form, the CDR3 reads TGTGCCAGCAGCTTAGGCCGAGGTCTGTTGGTCCAAGAGACCCAGTACTTC. The V call is TRBV13, the J call TRBJ2-5; D is ambiguous. The germline V and J ends were trimmed by 0 bases and 1 base, with 15 bases remaining between them. This CDR3 comprises 17 residues. The V gene's germline CDR1 is PRHDT and CDR2 FYEKMQ (reference sequence).

This clonotype was seen a handful of times. The J gene is TRBJ1-6, the V gene TRBV20-1; D is ambiguous. V lost 0 bases, J lost 7 bases, and 10 bases lay in between. The CDR3 is 14 amino acids. Germline V lookup: CDR1 DFQATT, CDR2 SNEGSKA (reference sequence). The CDR3 DNA is TGCAGTGCTAGAGACCCTAGAGCAAATTCACCCCTCCACTTT. It encodes CSARDPRANSPLHF.

The chain links TRBV7-8 to TRBJ1-6; no reliable D call. V was clipped by 11 bases and J by 3 bases, with 11 bases between them. Germline CDR1 and CDR2: SGHVS and FQNEAQ. This CDR3 region has 13 residues. CDR3 coding DNA: TGTGCCGCCGCCGGGGTCTATAATTCACCCCTCCACTTT. As protein: CAAAGVYNSPLHF.

This clonotype was observed a few times. The chain couples TRBV5-1 to TRBJ2-1; D may correspond to TRBD1 or TRBD2 (5 bases each). Germline values: CDR1 SGHRS, CDR2 YFSETQ. The CDR3 runs to 16 residues. V was pared by 0 bases and J by 5 bases, with 15 bases between. This CDR3 reads CASSLGFRDGNNEQFF. The CDR3 nucleotides are TGCGCCAGCAGCTTGGGATTCCGGGACGGCAACAATGAGCAGTTCTTC.

V usage is TRBV12-3 or TRBV12-4 and J usage is TRBJ2-2; D is unresolved. The CDR3 is 12 residues long. Trimming shortened V by 3 bases and J by 6 bases, and 5 bases separated the two germline ends. Here the CDR3 reads CASSFESGELFF. The DNA of the CDR3 is TGTGCCAGCAGTTTTGAGTCCGGGGAGCTGTTTTTT.

This clonotype was counted between two and nine times. This chain links TRBV3-1 with TRBJ2-3; D gene unclear. Trimming removed 7 bases at V and 4 bases at J, with 15 bases between. Germline CDR1 LGHDT, CDR2 YNNKEL (reference sequence). The CDR3 is 14 residues long. This CDR3 is CASKQRAVSDTQYF. CDR3 sequence (DNA): TGTGCCAGCAAGCAAAGGGCCGTATCAGATACGCAGTATTTT.

This clonotype was seen many times. V usage is TRBV5-5 and J usage is TRBJ2-2; a weak D match, TRBD1 (6 bases). The CDR3 runs to 16 residues. Per the germline V gene, CDR1 is SGHKS and CDR2 is YYEKEE (reference sequence). Trimming removed 4 bases at V and 4 bases at J, with 17 bases between. The CDR3 nucleotides read TGTGCCAGCAGCCCCCCCACCGGGACAACCACCGGGGAGCTGTTTTTT. It is translated as CASSPPTGTTTGELFF.

This sequence joins TRBV29-1 and TRBJ2-3; a possible D gene is TRBD2 (5 bases). This CDR3 region has 14 residues. The germline V gene has CDR1 SQVTM and CDR2 ANQGSEA. V lost 7 bases, J lost 0 bases, and 14 bases lay in between. In DNA form, the CDR3 reads TGCAGCGCCCGACTCCGCGGGAGCACAGATACGCAGTATTTT. Its translation: CSARLRGSTDTQYF.

This chain uses TRBV9 with TRBJ1-3, with unresolved D. Trimming stripped 0 bases from V and 4 bases from J, with 14 bases between. The CDR3 loop spans 16 amino acids. Germline values: CDR1 SGDLS, CDR2 YYNGEE. CDR3 sequence (DNA): TGTGCCAGCAGCGTAGACCCTGCGGCGAGGGGAAACACCATATATTTT. It specifies CASSVDPAARGNTIYF.

This clonotype was seen ten or more times. The V gene is TRBV5-5, the J gene TRBJ2-2; 15 positions match TRBD2. The trim removed 4 bases at V and 6 bases at J, leaving 4 bases unmatched. The CDR3 loop spans 16 amino acids. The germline gives CDR1 SGHKS, CDR2 YYEKEE (reference sequence). CDR3 coding DNA: TGTGCCAGCAGCGGACTAGCGGGGGGGCGGTCCGGGGAGCTGTTTTTT. It encodes CASSGLAGGRSGELFF. Filled out from reference TRBV5-5 and TRBJ2-2, the complete variable domain reads DAGVTQSPTHLIKTRGQQVTLRCSPISGHKSVSWYQQVLGQGPQFIFQYYEKEERGRGNFPDRFSARQFPNYSSELNVNALLLGDSALYLCASSGLAGGRSGELFFGEGSRLTVL.

The rearrangement joins TRBV6-1 to TRBJ2-3, with D possibly TRBD2 on 5 matching bases. CDR1 is MNHNS, CDR2 SASEGT, per germline. The CDR3 consists of 17 residues. With 7 bases removed from V and 0 bases from J, the gap between germline ends came to 20 bases. The CDR3 DNA follows: TGTGCCAGCACTAGAGTCGGGAAAACTACTAGCACAGATACGCAGTATTTT. It yields the protein CASTRVGKTTSTDTQYF.

The chain recombines TRBV6-5 with TRBJ2-6; no clear D. From germline, CDR1 is MNHEY and CDR2 SVGAGI. This CDR3 spans 17 amino acids. V shed 3 bases and J shed 0 bases, with 12 bases lying between them. CDR3 amino acids: CASSYWASTSGANVLTF. CDR3 in DNA: TGTGCCAGCAGTTATTGGGCCTCCACCTCTGGGGCCAACGTCCTGACTTTC.

This chain uses TRBV6-5 with TRBJ2-6; D remains unclear. The V gene lost 10 bases and the J gene lost 2 bases, with 9 bases spanning the gap. The CDR3 runs 13 residues. Germline V gene lookup returns CDR1 MNHEY and CDR2 SVGAGI. The CDR3, as DNA: TGTGCCACCTGGGTTACTGGGGCCAACGTCCTGACTTTC. Translating gives CATWVTGANVLTF.

This clonotype turned up a few times. The CDR3 sequence: CSARRGNYGYTF. As DNA, the CDR3 is TGCAGTGCTAGAAGGGGAAACTATGGCTACACCTTC. The rearrangement links TRBV20-1 to TRBJ1-2; a weak D match, TRBD1 (5 bases). Germline V lookup: CDR1 DFQATT, CDR2 SNEGSKA (reference sequence). The CDR3 contains 12 residues. V shed 2 bases and J shed 2 bases, with 6 bases lying between them.

This clonotype appeared a few times. The chain uses TRBV4-2 and TRBJ2-3, with D possibly TRBD2 on 5 matching bases. Looked up from germline, CDR1 is LGHNA and CDR2 is YNFKEQ. V lost 1 base and J lost 7, with 18 bases in between. The CDR3 runs 16 residues. The CDR3 sequence is CASSQAPGLNTYTQYF. The CDR3 DNA is TGTGCCAGCAGCCAAGCTCCTGGACTTAACACCTATACGCAGTATTTT.